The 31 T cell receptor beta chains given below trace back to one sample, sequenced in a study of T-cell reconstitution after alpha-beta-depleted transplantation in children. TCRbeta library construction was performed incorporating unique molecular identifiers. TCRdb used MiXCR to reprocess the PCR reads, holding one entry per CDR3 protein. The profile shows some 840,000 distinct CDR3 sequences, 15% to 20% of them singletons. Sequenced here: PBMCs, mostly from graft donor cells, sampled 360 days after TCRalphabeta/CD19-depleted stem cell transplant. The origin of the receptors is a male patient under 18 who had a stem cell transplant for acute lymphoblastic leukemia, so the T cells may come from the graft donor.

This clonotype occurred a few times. In DNA form, the CDR3 reads TGCAGTGCTAGCTCACATAATACGCAGTATTTT. Its protein is CSASSHNTQYF. The chain combines TRBV20-1 with TRBJ2-3; D gene unclear. Germline-derived CDR1 and CDR2 are DFQATT and SNEGSKA (reference sequence). Trimming pared 3 bases from V and 7 bases from J, leaving 8 bases between. The CDR3 length is 11 residues.

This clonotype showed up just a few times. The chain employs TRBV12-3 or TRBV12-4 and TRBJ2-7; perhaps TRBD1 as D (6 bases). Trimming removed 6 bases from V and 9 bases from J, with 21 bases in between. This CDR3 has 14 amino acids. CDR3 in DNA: TGTGCCAGCAGAGCGACCCTACAGGGCAGCGGGCAGTACTTC. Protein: CASRATLQGSGQYF.

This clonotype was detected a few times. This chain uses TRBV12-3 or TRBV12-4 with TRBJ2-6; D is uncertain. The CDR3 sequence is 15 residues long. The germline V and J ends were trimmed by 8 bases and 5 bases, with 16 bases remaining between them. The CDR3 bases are TGTGCCAGCGTAAAATCGGTTCTGAGGGCCAACGTCCTGACTTTC. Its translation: CASVKSVLRANVLTF.

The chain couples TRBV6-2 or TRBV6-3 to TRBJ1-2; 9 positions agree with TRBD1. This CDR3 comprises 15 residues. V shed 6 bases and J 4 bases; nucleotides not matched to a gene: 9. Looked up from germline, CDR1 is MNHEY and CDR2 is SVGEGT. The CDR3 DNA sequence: TGTGCCAGCAGCTCACCGAGACAGGGGGGCTATGGCTACACCTTC. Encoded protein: CASSSPRQGGYGYTF.

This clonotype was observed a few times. CDR3 DNA: TGTGCCAGCAGCCGACAGGGTTGGGACATTCAGTACTTC. Its protein is CASSRQGWDIQYF. The chain recombines TRBV3-1 with TRBJ2-4, with TRBD1 matching 7 bases. With 4 bases clipped from V and 8 bases from J, the junction kept 5 bases outside the gene matches. The CDR3 contains 13 residues. Germline CDR1 and CDR2: LGHDT and YNNKEL (reference sequence).

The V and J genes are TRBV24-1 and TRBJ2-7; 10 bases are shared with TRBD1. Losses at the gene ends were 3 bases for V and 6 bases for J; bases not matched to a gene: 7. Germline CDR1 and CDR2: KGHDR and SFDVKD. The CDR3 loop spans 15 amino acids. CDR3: CATSDPGTGAGEQYF. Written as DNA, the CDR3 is TGTGCCACCAGTGATCCCGGGACAGGGGCCGGCGAGCAGTACTTC.

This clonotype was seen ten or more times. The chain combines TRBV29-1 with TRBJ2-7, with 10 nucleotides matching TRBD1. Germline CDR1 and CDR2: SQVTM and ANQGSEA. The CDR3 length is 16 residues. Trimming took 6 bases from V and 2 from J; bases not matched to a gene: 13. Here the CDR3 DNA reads TGCAGCGTCGTCCACCTGAGTGGGACAGGGGCCTACGAGCAGTACTTC. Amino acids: CSVVHLSGTGAYEQYF.

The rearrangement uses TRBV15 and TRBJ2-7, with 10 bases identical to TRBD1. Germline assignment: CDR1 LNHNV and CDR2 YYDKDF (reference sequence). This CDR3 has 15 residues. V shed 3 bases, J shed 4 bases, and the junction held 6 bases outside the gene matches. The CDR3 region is CATSSDRGRGYEQYF. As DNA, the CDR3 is TGTGCCACCAGCAGCGACAGGGGGCGCGGGTACGAGCAGTACTTC.

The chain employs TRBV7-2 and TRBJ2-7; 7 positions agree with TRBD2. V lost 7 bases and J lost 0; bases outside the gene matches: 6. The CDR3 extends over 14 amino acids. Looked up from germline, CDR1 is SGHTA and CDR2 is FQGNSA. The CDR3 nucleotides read TGTGCCAGCACCAAAAGCGGGGCCTCCTACGAGCAGTACTTC. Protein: CASTKSGASYEQYF.

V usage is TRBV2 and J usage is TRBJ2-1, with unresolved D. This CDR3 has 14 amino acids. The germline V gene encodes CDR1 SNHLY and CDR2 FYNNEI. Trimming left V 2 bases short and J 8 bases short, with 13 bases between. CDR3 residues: CASSETAWADEQFF. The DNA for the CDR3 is TGTGCCAGCAGTGAAACAGCTTGGGCGGATGAGCAGTTCTTC.

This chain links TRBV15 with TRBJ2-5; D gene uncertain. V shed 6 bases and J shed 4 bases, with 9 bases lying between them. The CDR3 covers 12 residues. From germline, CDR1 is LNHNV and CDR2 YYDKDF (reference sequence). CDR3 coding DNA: TGTGCCACCAGAGACGAAGGAGAGACCCAGTACTTC. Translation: CATRDEGETQYF.

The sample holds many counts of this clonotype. The CDR3 DNA reads TGTGCCAGCAGTTGGGACATTTGGGAGCTGTTTTTT. Translated: CASSWDIWELFF. The chain has TRBV11-2 and TRBJ2-2; possibly TRBD1 for D (6 bases). This CDR3 spans 12 amino acids. The germline gives CDR1 SGHAT, CDR2 FQNNGV. Trimming took off 6 bases at V and 9 bases at J, with 11 bases between the two ends.

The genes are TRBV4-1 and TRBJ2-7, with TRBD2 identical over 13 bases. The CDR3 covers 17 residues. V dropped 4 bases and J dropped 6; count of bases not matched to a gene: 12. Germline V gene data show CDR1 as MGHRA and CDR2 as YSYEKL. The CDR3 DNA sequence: TGCGCCAGCAGCCCTACTAGCGGGAGGGCCCCTCTCGGCGAGCAGTACTTC. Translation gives CASSPTSGRAPLGEQYF.

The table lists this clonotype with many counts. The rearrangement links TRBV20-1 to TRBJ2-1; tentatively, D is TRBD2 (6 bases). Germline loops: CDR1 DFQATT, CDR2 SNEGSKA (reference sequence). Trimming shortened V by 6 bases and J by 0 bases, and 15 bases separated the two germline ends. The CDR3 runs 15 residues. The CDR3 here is CSAPPSGSSYNEQFF. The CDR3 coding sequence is TGCAGTGCCCCCCCTTCCGGGAGCTCCTACAATGAGCAGTTCTTC.

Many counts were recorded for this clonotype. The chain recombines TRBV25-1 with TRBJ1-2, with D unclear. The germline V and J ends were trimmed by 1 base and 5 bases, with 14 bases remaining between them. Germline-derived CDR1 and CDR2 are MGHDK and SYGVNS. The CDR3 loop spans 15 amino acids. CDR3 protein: CASSESWGMPYGYTF. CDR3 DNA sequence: TGTGCCAGCAGTGAATCATGGGGAATGCCGTATGGCTACACCTTC.

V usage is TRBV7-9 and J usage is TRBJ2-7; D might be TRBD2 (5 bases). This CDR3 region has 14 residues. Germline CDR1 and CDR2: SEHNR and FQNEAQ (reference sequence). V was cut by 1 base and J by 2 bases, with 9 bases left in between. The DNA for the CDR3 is TGTGCCAGCAGCTTAGGAGGGTTCCCCTACGAGCAGTACTTC. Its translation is CASSLGGFPYEQYF.

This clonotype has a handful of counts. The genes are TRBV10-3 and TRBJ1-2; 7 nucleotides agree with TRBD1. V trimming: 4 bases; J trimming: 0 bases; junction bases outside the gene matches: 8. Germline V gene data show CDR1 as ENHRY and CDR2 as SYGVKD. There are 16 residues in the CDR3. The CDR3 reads CAISGRVTGTNYGYTF. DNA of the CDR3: TGTGCCATCAGTGGAAGGGTGACAGGGACTAACTATGGCTACACCTTC.

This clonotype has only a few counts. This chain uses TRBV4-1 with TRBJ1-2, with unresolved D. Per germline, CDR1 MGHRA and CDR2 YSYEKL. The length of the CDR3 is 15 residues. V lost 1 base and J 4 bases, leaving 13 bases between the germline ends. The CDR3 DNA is TGCGCCAGCAGCCAAGTGGCGACCGGAGGCTATGGCTACACCTTC. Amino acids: CASSQVATGGYGYTF.

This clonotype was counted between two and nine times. CDR3: CASSLEGTPITDTQYF. The CDR3 region has the DNA TGTGCCAGCAGTTTAGAGGGCACCCCGATCACAGATACGCAGTATTTT. V and J are TRBV27 and TRBJ2-3; D is possibly TRBD2 (5 bases). This CDR3 has 16 amino acids. The germline V gene has CDR1 MNHEY and CDR2 SMNVEV (reference sequence). The V end lost 2 bases, the J end lost 2 bases, and 14 bases lay between the germline ends.

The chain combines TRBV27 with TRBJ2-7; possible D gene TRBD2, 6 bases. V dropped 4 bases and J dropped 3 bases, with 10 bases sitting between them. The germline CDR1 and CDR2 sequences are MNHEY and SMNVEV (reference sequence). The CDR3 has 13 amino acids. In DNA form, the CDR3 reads TGTGCCAGCAGTTGGGGGGTCTACTACGAGCAGTACTTC. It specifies CASSWGVYYEQYF.

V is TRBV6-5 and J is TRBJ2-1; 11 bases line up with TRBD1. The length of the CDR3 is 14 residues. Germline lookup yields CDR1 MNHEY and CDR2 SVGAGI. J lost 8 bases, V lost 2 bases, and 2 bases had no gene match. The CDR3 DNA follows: TGTGCCAGCAGTTACGGGACAGGGGGTGATGAGCAGTTCTTC. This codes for CASSYGTGGDEQFF.

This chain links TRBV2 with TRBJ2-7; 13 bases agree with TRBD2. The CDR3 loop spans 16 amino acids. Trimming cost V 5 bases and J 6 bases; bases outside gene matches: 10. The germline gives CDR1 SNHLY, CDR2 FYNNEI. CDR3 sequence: CASSFGLAGEWVEQYF. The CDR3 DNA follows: TGTGCCAGCAGTTTCGGACTAGCGGGAGAATGGGTCGAGCAGTACTTC. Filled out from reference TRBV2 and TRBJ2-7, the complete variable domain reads EPEVTQTPSHQVTQMGQEVILRCVPISNHLYFYWYRQILGQKVEFLVSFYNNEISEKSEIFDDQFSVERPDGSNFTLKIRSTKLEDSAMYFCASSFGLAGEWVEQYFGPGTRLTVT.

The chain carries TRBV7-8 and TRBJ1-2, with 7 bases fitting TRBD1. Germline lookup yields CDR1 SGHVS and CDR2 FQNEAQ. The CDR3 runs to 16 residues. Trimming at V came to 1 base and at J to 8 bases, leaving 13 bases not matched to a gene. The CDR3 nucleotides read TGTGCCAGCAGCTTAGAAACACAGGGGAGGTCTGGAGGCTACACCTTC. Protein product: CASSLETQGRSGGYTF.

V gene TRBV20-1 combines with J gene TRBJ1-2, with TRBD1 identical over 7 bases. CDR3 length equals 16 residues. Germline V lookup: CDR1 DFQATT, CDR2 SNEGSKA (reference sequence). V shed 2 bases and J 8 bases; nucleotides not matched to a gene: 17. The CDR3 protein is CSARRQGSLDAGGYTF. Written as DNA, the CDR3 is TGCAGTGCTAGAAGACAGGGCAGTCTGGATGCCGGGGGCTACACCTTC.

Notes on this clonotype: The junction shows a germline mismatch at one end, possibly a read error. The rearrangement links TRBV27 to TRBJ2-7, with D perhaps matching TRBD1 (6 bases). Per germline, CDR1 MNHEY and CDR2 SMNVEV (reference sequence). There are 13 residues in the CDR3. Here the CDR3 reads CASSFNRVVERYF. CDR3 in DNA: TGTGCCAGCAGTTTTAACAGGGTAGTCGAGCGGTACTTC.

DNA for the CDR3: TGCAGCGTTGAATCCCGGGCGTCCTACAATGAGCAGTTCTTC. Amino acid sequence: CSVESRASYNEQFF. The rearrangement joins TRBV29-1 to TRBJ2-1; D uncertain. Germline loops: CDR1 SQVTM, CDR2 ANQGSEA. V was shortened by 2 bases and J by 1 base, with 9 bases between the two germline ends. The CDR3 sequence is 14 residues long.

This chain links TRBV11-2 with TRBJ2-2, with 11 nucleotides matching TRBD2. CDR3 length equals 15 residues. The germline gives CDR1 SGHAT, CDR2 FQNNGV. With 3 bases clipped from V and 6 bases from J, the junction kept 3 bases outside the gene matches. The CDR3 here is CASSFTSGSAGELFF. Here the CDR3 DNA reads TGTGCCAGCAGCTTTACTAGCGGGAGCGCCGGGGAGCTGTTTTTT.

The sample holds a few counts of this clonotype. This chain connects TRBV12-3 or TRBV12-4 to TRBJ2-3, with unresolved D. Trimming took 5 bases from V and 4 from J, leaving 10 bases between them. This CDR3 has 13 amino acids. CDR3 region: CASSHLGPDTQYF. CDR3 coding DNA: TGTGCCAGCAGTCACTTAGGTCCAGATACGCAGTATTTT.

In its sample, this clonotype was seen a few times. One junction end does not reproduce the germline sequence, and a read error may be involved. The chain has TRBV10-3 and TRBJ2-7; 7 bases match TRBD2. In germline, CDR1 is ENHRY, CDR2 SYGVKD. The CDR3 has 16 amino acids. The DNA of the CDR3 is TGTGCCATCAGTGAGATGGCTAGCGGTATTGCATACGACCAGTACTTC. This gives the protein CAISEMASGIAYDQYF.

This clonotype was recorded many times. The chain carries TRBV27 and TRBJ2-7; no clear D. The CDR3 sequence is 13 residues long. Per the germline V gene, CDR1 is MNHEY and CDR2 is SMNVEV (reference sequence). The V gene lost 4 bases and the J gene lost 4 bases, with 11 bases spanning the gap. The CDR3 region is CASSYSLGYEQYF. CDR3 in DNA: TGTGCCAGCAGTTACTCTTTAGGTTACGAGCAGTACTTC.

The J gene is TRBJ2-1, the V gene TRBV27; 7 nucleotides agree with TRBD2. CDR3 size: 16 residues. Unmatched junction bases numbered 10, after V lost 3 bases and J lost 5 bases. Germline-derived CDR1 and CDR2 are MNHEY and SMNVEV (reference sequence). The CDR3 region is CASSFGLAGVNNEQFF. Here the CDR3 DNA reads TGTGCCAGCAGTTTCGGACTCGCGGGAGTCAACAATGAGCAGTTCTTC.